This T cell receptor beta chain is from a study of T-cell memory formation after mild COVID-19. This clonotype was detected a few times. Germline V gene data show CDR1 as SGHRS and CDR2 as YFSETQ. This CDR3 has 14 amino acids. Deletions cut 1 base from V and 5 bases from J, with 13 bases between. TCRdb re-called the 5' RACE reads through MiXCR, storing one row per CDR3 protein. Counted here are over 300,000 distinct CDR3 sequences, less than 25% occurring once; the ten biggest clones make up over 20%. Sequencing was carried out using PBMCs or a T cell subset sorted from them (not recorded which). The chain couples TRBV5-1 to TRBJ2-7, with D tentatively TRBD2 (6 bases). The sequence derives from a man between 18 and 29 years old who had mild COVID-19 (a few samples of this study predate the infection). Cell type and time point are not known. This chain's CDR3 is CASSLFPGEDEQYF. The CDR3 nucleotides are TGCGCCAGCAGCTTGTTCCCGGGGGAAGACGAGCAGTACTTC.